Shown below are 29 T cell receptor beta chains from a single sample sequenced in a study of T cell responses to AZD1222 COVID-19 vaccine. Clones were read by immunoSEQ multiplex PCR, and TCRdb kept only the in-frame ones, dropping some. The data show more than 110,000 clones, 70% to 90% seen once. Here the sequenced sample was peripheral blood, taken on day 0 of AZD1222 vaccination. These receptors were taken from an adult in good health.

The V and J genes are TRBV18 and TRBJ2-1; 9 nucleotides line up with TRBD2. The CDR3 spans 15 residues. V was pared by 0 bases and J by 7 bases, with 4 bases of the junction left unmatched. Germline values: CDR1 KGHSH, CDR2 LQKENI. The CDR3 DNA is TGTGCCAGCTCACCACCTCGCGGGGGGGAGAATGAGCAGTTCTTC. Protein sequence: CASSPPRGGENEQFF.

This clone was detected only a few times. The chain employs TRBV28 and TRBJ2-7; possibly TRBD1 for D (6 bases). CDR3 length: 11 residues. The germline V and J ends were trimmed by 7 bases and 7 bases, with 11 bases remaining between them. The germline CDR1 and CDR2 sequences are MDHEN and SYDVKM. The CDR3: CASTNQGEQYF. The CDR3 region has the DNA TGTGCCAGCACCAATCAGGGGGAGCAGTACTTC.

The chain has TRBV19 and TRBJ2-7, with 11 bases fitting TRBD2. Germline assignment: CDR1 LNHDA and CDR2 SQIVND (reference sequence). The trim removed 6 bases at V and 2 bases at J, leaving 3 bases unmatched. The CDR3 is 14 residues long. As DNA, the CDR3 is TGTGCCAGTAGCGGGACTAGCGGCCCCTACGAGCAGTACTTC. Translated: CASSGTSGPYEQYF.

V usage is TRBV6-5 and J usage is TRBJ1-2; 9 bases are a match to TRBD1. V lost 0 bases and J lost 4; bases outside the gene matches: 6. There are 16 residues in the CDR3. Germline V gene lookup returns CDR1 MNHEY and CDR2 SVGAGI. Written as DNA, the CDR3 is TGTGCCAGCAGTTACTCGGGACAGGGCAGGGGCTATGGCTACACCTTC. It yields the protein CASSYSGQGRGYGYTF.

This clone was observed a single time. This sequence joins TRBV18 and TRBJ2-7; 7 bases fit TRBD1. Germline V gene sequence: CDR1 KGHSH, CDR2 LQKENI. The CDR3 extends over 16 amino acids. J lost 0 bases, V lost 1 base, and 6 bases had no gene match. CDR3 loop: CASSPRGTASSYEQYF. The CDR3, as DNA: TGTGCCAGCTCACCACGAGGGACAGCGAGCTCCTACGAGCAGTACTTC.

The chain carries TRBV10-3 and TRBJ2-2; 7 positions match TRBD2. CDR3 length equals 11 residues. The V gene's germline CDR1 is ENHRY and CDR2 SYGVKD. The ends lost 6 bases at V and 10 bases at J; junction bases unmatched: 2. CDR3 DNA sequence: TGTGCCATCAGCGCGGGGGTGGAGCTGTTTTTT. Amino acid sequence: CAISAGVELFF.

The chain employs TRBV5-1 and TRBJ2-7, with D perhaps matching TRBD2 (5 bases). The V gene's germline CDR1 is SGHRS and CDR2 YFSETQ. The CDR3 is 15 amino acids. V lost 7 bases, J lost 0 bases, and 17 bases lay in between. CDR3 residues: CASSPGGASSYEQYF. DNA for the CDR3: TGCGCCAGCTCCCCCGGAGGAGCAAGCTCCTACGAGCAGTACTTC.

This chain joins TRBV5-1 and TRBJ1-1, with 9 bases identical to TRBD1. The V gene end was trimmed by 7 bases and the J gene end by 7 bases; junction bases not matched to a gene: 8. This CDR3 region has 13 residues. The germline V gene encodes CDR1 SGHRS and CDR2 YFSETQ. The CDR3 DNA reads as TGCGCCAGCCGACAGGGGGTCCTTAATGAAGCTTTCTTT. Translating it yields CASRQGVLNEAFF.

Here the CDR3 reads CASSWRGWDEQFF. In DNA, the CDR3 is TGCGCCAGCAGCTGGCGGGGTTGGGATGAGCAGTTCTTC. J is TRBJ2-1 and V is TRBV5-1, with a tentative D call TRBD2 (6 bases). CDR3 length: 13 amino acids. Trimming removed 3 bases at V and 8 bases at J, with 12 bases between. Germline V CDR1 and CDR2: SGHRS, YFSETQ.

The chain uses TRBV7-9 and TRBJ1-2, with a tentative D call TRBD1 (5 bases). Germline V gives CDR1 SEHNR, CDR2 FQNEAQ (reference sequence). V shed 5 bases and J shed 8 bases, with 21 bases lying between them. The CDR3 has 15 residues. The CDR3 sequence is CASSRGGGEVYGYTF. CDR3 coding DNA: TGTGCCAGCAGCCGGGGCGGAGGGGAGGTGTACGGCTACACCTTC.

This chain connects TRBV6-4 to TRBJ2-1, with a weak D call TRBD2 (7 bases). The CDR3 loop spans 14 amino acids. Trimming took off 0 bases at V and 9 bases at J, with 12 bases between the two ends. In germline, CDR1 is MRHNA, CDR2 SNTAGT. CDR3 in amino acids: CASSDSGGTSEQFF. CDR3 nucleotides: TGTGCCAGCAGTGACTCGGGGGGGACAAGTGAGCAGTTCTTC.

This clone was counted a single time. The chain couples TRBV19 to TRBJ2-1; D remains ambiguous. Per the germline V gene, CDR1 is LNHDA and CDR2 is SQIVND (reference sequence). V lost 0 bases and J lost 5, with 11 bases in between. The CDR3 has 15 amino acids. In DNA, the CDR3 is TGTGCCAGTAGTATAGACCCTAGTATAAACAATGAGCAGTTCTTC. Translating it yields CASSIDPSINNEQFF.

CDR3 in DNA: TGTGCCAGCAGCCTAACAGGGAGGAGCAATCAGCCCCAGCATTTT. Translating gives CASSLTGRSNQPQHF. V and J are TRBV7-2 and TRBJ1-5, with TRBD1 as a possible D gene (6 bases). Germline-derived CDR1 and CDR2 are SGHTA and FQGNSA. This CDR3 is 15 amino acids long. V was pared by 5 bases and J by 1 base, with 12 bases between.

The gene calls are TRBV10-3 and TRBJ2-7; TRBD2 matches 9 bases. After removal of 3 bases from V and 3 bases from J, the junction contained 6 bases not matched to a gene. This CDR3 is built from 15 residues. Per the germline V gene, CDR1 is ENHRY and CDR2 is SYGVKD. CDR3 nucleotides: TGTGCCATCAGTGATCTGGCTAGCGGGGTCTACGAGCAGTACTTC. Protein: CAISDLASGVYEQYF.

This chain connects TRBV2 to TRBJ1-5, with 9 bases matching TRBD1. Per germline, CDR1 SNHLY and CDR2 FYNNEI. J was trimmed by 1 base and V by 7 bases; bases with no gene match: 8. This CDR3 has 16 residues. The CDR3 region is CASTQRGTGSNQPQHF. DNA for the CDR3: TGTGCCAGCACCCAAAGGGGGACAGGGAGCAATCAGCCCCAGCATTTT. The full variable domain, with the rest looked up from reference TRBV2 and TRBJ1-5, is EPEVTQTPSHQVTQMGQEVILRCVPISNHLYFYWYRQILGQKVEFLVSFYNNEISEKSEIFDDQFSVERPDGSNFTLKIRSTKLEDSAMYFCASTQRGTGSNQPQHFGDGTRLSIL.

This clone was counted a single time. The rearrangement joins TRBV5-4 to TRBJ2-1; TRBD2 matches at 13 bases. The germline V gene has CDR1 SGHNT and CDR2 YYREEE (reference sequence). Unmatched junction bases numbered 1, after V lost 2 bases and J lost 5 bases. The CDR3 runs 15 residues. The CDR3 is CASSLLAGGDNEQFF. The CDR3 DNA reads as TGTGCCAGCAGCTTACTAGCGGGAGGGGACAATGAGCAGTTCTTC.

The chain employs TRBV21-1 and TRBJ2-1; the D segment call TRBD2 is taken from the table without a DNA check. TRBV21-1 is termed a pseudogene. The CDR3 loop spans 20 amino acids. CDR3 amino acids: CASSKPSASGTLPSYNEQFF. DNA for the CDR3: TGTGCCAGCAGCAAGCCTTCGGCTAGCGGGACTCTACCGTCCTACAATGAGCAGTTCTTC.

The chain combines TRBV28 with TRBJ1-2; D gene ambiguous. Germline values: CDR1 MDHEN, CDR2 SYDVKM. Deletions cut 7 bases from V and 5 bases from J, with 11 bases between. The CDR3 totals 12 residues. CDR3 DNA sequence: TGTGCCAGCACCGACGCGGGGTATGGCTACACCTTC. Its protein product is CASTDAGYGYTF.

The chain joins TRBV5-6 to TRBJ1-1; perhaps TRBD1 as D (5 bases). In germline, CDR1 is SGHDT, CDR2 YYEEEE. V was clipped by 3 bases and J by 1 base, with 13 bases between them. CDR3 length: 15 residues. CDR3 region: CASSSRIQENTEAFF. DNA of the CDR3: TGTGCCAGCAGCTCCCGCATACAGGAGAACACTGAAGCTTTCTTT. The variable domain in full, with the rest retrieved from reference TRBV5-6 and TRBJ1-1, is DAGVTQSPTHLIKTRGQQVTLRCSPKSGHDTVSWYQQALGQGPQFIFQYYEEEERQRGNFPDRFSGHQFPNYSSELNVNALLLGDSALYLCASSSRIQENTEAFFGQGTRLTVV.

V is TRBV28 and J is TRBJ2-7, with TRBD1 identical over 11 bases. V shed 3 bases, J shed 6 bases, and the junction held 7 bases outside the gene matches. Germline CDR1 MDHEN, CDR2 SYDVKM. The CDR3 consists of 15 residues. The CDR3 here is CASSFTGTGGGEQYF. The CDR3 DNA sequence: TGTGCCAGCAGTTTCACCGGGACAGGGGGTGGCGAGCAGTACTTC.

The chain combines TRBV5-6 with TRBJ2-3; 8 bases line up with TRBD2. From germline, CDR1 is SGHDT and CDR2 YYEEEE. This CDR3 contains 15 residues. V dropped 3 bases and J dropped 9; count of bases not matched to a gene: 12. The DNA of the CDR3 is TGTGCCAGCAGCTCCCGAAGAGCGGGGGAGGTCACGCAGTATTTT. It yields the protein CASSSRRAGEVTQYF.

V gene TRBV7-9 combines with J gene TRBJ1-4; possible D gene TRBD1, 5 bases. Looked up from germline, CDR1 is SEHNR and CDR2 is FQNEAQ (reference sequence). This CDR3 has 14 amino acids. V was cut by 3 bases and J by 5 bases, with 10 bases left in between. CDR3 sequence (DNA): TGTGCCAGCAGCTTTTACGGGGCCAATGAAAAACTGTTTTTT. It is translated as CASSFYGANEKLFF. Full variable domain (remainder filled in from reference TRBV7-9 and TRBJ1-4): DTGVSQNPRHKITKRGQNVTFRCDPISEHNRLYWYRQTLGQGPEFLTYFQNEAQLEKSRLLSDRFSAERPKGSFSTLEIQRTEQGDSAMYLCASSFYGANEKLFFGSGTQLSVL.

V is TRBV20-1 and J is TRBJ1-1; D remains unclear. Germline V CDR1 and CDR2: DFQATT, SNEGSKA (reference sequence). CDR3 size: 11 residues. V was pared by 6 bases and J by 10 bases, with 15 bases between. The CDR3, as DNA: TGCAGTGCACCGGACGGCGACCGAGCTTTCTTT. Protein product: CSAPDGDRAFF.

The chain carries TRBV10-1 and TRBJ2-5; 9 bases line up with TRBD1. CDR1 is WNHNN, CDR2 SYGVQD, per germline (reference sequence). Unmatched junction bases numbered 5, after V lost 2 bases and J lost 7 bases. This CDR3 is 14 amino acids long. The CDR3 bases are TGCGCCAGCAGTGAGACAGGGGGCTTGGGGACCCAGTACTTC. Translation gives CASSETGGLGTQYF.

The V gene is TRBV27, the J gene TRBJ2-7, with TRBD2 matching 7 bases. The CDR3 has 15 amino acids. Trimming removed 3 bases from V and 3 bases from J; junction bases left unmatched: 8. Germline V gene sequence: CDR1 MNHEY, CDR2 SMNVEV (reference sequence). The CDR3 is CASSLWGGGGYEQYF. Here the CDR3 DNA reads TGTGCCAGCAGTTTGTGGGGGGGAGGAGGCTACGAGCAGTACTTC.

The chain carries TRBV10-2 and TRBJ2-7; perhaps TRBD1 as D (6 bases). Trimming took off 0 bases at V and 6 bases at J, with 15 bases between the two ends. CDR3 length: 15 residues. The germline CDR1 and CDR2 sequences are WSHSY and SAAADI. In DNA form, the CDR3 reads TGCGCCAGCAGTGAGTCTTGGATTACAGGGAGCGAGCAGTACTTC. This sequence encodes CASSESWITGSEQYF.

The chain links TRBV6-1 to TRBJ1-2; D unclear. CDR1 is MNHNS and CDR2 is SASEGT in the germline V gene. V was pared by 1 base and J by 4 bases, with 22 bases between. The CDR3 totals 18 residues. Here the CDR3 DNA reads TGTGCCAGCAGTGAAGGACCGATTCCATCTACAGTTAGCTATGGCTACACCTTC. This sequence encodes CASSEGPIPSTVSYGYTF.

The gene calls are TRBV25-1 and TRBJ2-5; D might be TRBD1 (5 bases). There are 16 residues in the CDR3. V was pared by 2 bases and J by 4 bases, with 17 bases between. CDR1 and CDR2 (germline): MGHDK, SYGVNS. CDR3 amino acids: CASSEGWLGEPETQYF. CDR3 DNA: TGTGCCAGCAGTGAAGGCTGGTTAGGGGAACCAGAGACCCAGTACTTC. The full variable domain, completed using reference TRBV25-1 and TRBJ2-5, is EADIYQTPRYLVIGTGKKITLECSQTMGHDKMYWYQQDPGMELHLIHYSYGVNSTEKGDLSSESTVSRIRTEHFPLTLESARPSHTSQYLCASSEGWLGEPETQYFGPGTRLLVL.

This sequence joins TRBV3-1 (or the pseudogene TRBV3-2) and TRBJ1-4; D is ambiguous. Germline-derived CDR1 and CDR2 are LGHDT and YNNKEL (reference sequence). The CDR3 is 15 residues long. Deletions cut 5 bases from V and 0 bases from J, with 10 bases between. CDR3 DNA sequence: TGTGCCAGCAGCGTAGGTATCTCAACTAATGAAAAACTGTTTTTT. Its protein product is CASSVGISTNEKLFF.